The 17 T cell receptor beta chains below all came from one sample that was sequenced in a study of T cells expressing NK-cell markers. TCRdb derives one entry per CDR3 protein from the 5' RACE reads, leaving out DNA. The sample is made up of roughly 450,000 distinct CDR3 sequences, and the top ten hold about 1.5% of it. The sample was blood T cells: a sorted CD56 or NKG2C T cell subset, CD4+ or CD8+ T cells, or bulk PBMC T cells (not recorded which). The receptors were gathered from a woman between 45 and 65 years old in good health.

The chain carries TRBV12-3 or TRBV12-4 and TRBJ1-5; TCRdb calls TRBD1, which cannot be checked without DNA. This CDR3 has 13 amino acids. CDR3 loop: CASTPGPGQPQHF.

J is TRBJ2-5 and V is TRBV5-1; as DNA is missing, the TRBD1 call by TCRdb cannot be tested. This CDR3 has 14 amino acids. In germline, CDR1 is SGHRS, CDR2 YFSETQ. CDR3 residues: CASSLTGWGETQYF.

V usage is TRBV20-1 and J usage is TRBJ2-1; TCRdb's D gene call, TRBD2, goes unchecked for lack of DNA. Germline assignment: CDR1 DFQATT and CDR2 SNEGSKA (reference sequence). There are 13 residues in the CDR3. CDR3 sequence reads: CSASPWGVGEQFF.

This sequence joins TRBV29-1 and TRBJ2-3; the TCRdb D gene call, TRBD2, has no DNA to confirm it. This CDR3 region has 11 residues. Germline V gene sequence: CDR1 SQVTM, CDR2 ANQGSEA. The CDR3 loop is CSVPASWTQYF.

The CDR3 sequence: CSALWMGQGRYEQYF. The chain couples TRBV29-1 to TRBJ2-7; with no DNA, the TCRdb D assignment of TRBD1 cannot be verified. Germline values: CDR1 SQVTM, CDR2 ANQGSEA. This CDR3 has 15 residues.

The rearrangement uses TRBV6-5 and TRBJ2-1; TCRdb calls TRBD2, which cannot be checked without DNA. The CDR3 is 16 residues long. In germline, CDR1 is MNHEY, CDR2 SVGAGI. The CDR3 reads CASSYSPSGLYNEQFF.

The V and J genes are TRBV5-1 and TRBJ2-4. Germline CDR1 is SGHRS and CDR2 is YFSETQ. The CDR3 has 13 amino acids. CDR3 region: CASSLNLENIQYF.

The chain has TRBV4-1 and TRBJ2-1; TCRdb calls TRBD2, which cannot be checked without DNA. CDR1 is MGHRA and CDR2 is YSYEKL in the germline V gene. The CDR3 loop spans 18 amino acids. The CDR3 sequence: CASSQAGRQTGGSNEQFF.

The rearrangement links TRBV27 to TRBJ1-5; TCRdb's D call of TRBD1 is untestable without DNA. From germline, CDR1 is MNHEY and CDR2 SMNVEV (reference sequence). This CDR3 has 16 amino acids. CDR3 sequence reads: CASSLKGRVANQPQHF.

The chain carries TRBV5-1 and TRBJ1-4; TCRdb selects TRBD1, and the lack of DNA leaves this call unchecked. This CDR3 has 19 amino acids. Germline V gene sequence: CDR1 SGHRS, CDR2 YFSETQ. The CDR3 protein is CASSLGQTGQGRANEKLFF.

This rearrangement joins TRBV5-1 to TRBJ2-1; the D gene TCRdb calls, TRBD1, cannot be checked with no DNA. Germline V gives CDR1 SGHRS, CDR2 YFSETQ. This CDR3 has 16 amino acids. CDR3 region: CASSLSGTKPSNEQFF.

The chain combines TRBV6-1 with TRBJ1-2; without DNA, the TCRdb call of TRBD1 cannot be checked. CDR3 length: 15 amino acids. The germline V gene encodes CDR1 MNHNS and CDR2 SASEGT. CDR3 sequence: CASTHRDGDTYGYTF.

The chain links TRBV6-5 to TRBJ2-1. CDR1 is MNHEY and CDR2 is SVGAGI in the germline V gene. The CDR3 totals 13 residues. This CDR3 is CASSYSRVLGQFF.

This rearrangement joins TRBV28 to TRBJ1-6. The CDR3 length is 13 residues. Germline V gives CDR1 MDHEN, CDR2 SYDVKM. The CDR3 protein is CASSFDRNSPLHF.

V and J are TRBV6-2 or TRBV6-3 and TRBJ2-1; TCRdb lists TRBD2, though no DNA is available to test this call. This CDR3 has 19 residues. In germline, CDR1 is MNHEY, CDR2 SVGEGT. The CDR3 reads CASSSPPGLAGGIYNEQFF.

The gene calls are TRBV7-6 and TRBJ1-3; with no DNA, the TCRdb D assignment of TRBD1 cannot be verified. CDR1 is SGHVS and CDR2 is FNYEAQ in the germline V gene. The CDR3 runs to 18 residues. The CDR3 protein is CASSSVRDRGAYRNTIYF.

This rearrangement joins TRBV9 to TRBJ2-5; lacking DNA, the TRBD1 call made by TCRdb goes unchecked. The germline V gene encodes CDR1 SGDLS and CDR2 YYNGEE. The length of the CDR3 is 18 residues. CDR3 amino acids: CASSVRGAGGPSQETQYF.